Listed below are T cell receptor beta chains from one sample, sequenced in a study of identical twins. MiXCR, applied by TCRdb to the 5' RACE reads, yields one record per CDR3 protein. The table has about 690,000 distinct CDR3 sequences, around 20% seen once. A further study also used this sample, focusing on T cells expressing NK-cell markers.

The sample consisted of PBMCs. Source of these receptors: a woman younger than 35 in good health. The CDR3 runs from the conserved cysteine through the conserved F or W. D genes are given only for firm matches. Clone size is stated in some rows and not others, as once, few, many or a class when expanded.

15,TRBD1,once,TRBV12-3/TRBV12-4,TRBJ2-4,CASSSSLWTGNIQYF,TGTGCCAGCAGTTCCTCCCTCTGGACAGGGAACATTCAGTACTTC
15,NA,few,TRBV12-3/TRBV12-4,TRBJ2-6,CASSRGETGANVLTF,TGTGCCAGCAGTCGAGGGGAGACGGGGGCCAACGTCCTGACTTTC
16,NA,few,TRBV7-9,TRBJ1-3,CASSRDRRPSGNTIYF,TGTGCCAGCAGTCGTGACAGGAGACCCTCTGGAAACACCATATATTTT
18,TRBD2,NA,TRBV11-1,TRBJ2-3,CASSSPSGGGRTFDTQYF,TGTGCCAGCAGCTCTCCTAGCGGGGGGGGCCGGACCTTCGATACGCAGTATTTT
18,TRBD2,NA,TRBV6-5,TRBJ2-7,CASSYLAGGSVLSYEQYF,TGTGCCAGCAGTTACCTAGCGGGGGGCTCCGTACTCTCCTACGAGCAGTACTTC
15,NA,NA,TRBV28,TRBJ2-1,CASRPKYRSFNEQFF,TGTGCCAGCAGACCGAAATACCGGTCTTTCAATGAGCAGTTCTTC
16,NA,few,TRBV7-8,TRBJ1-1,CASSLVYGSGGAEAFF,TGTGCCAGCAGCTTAGTATACGGCTCCGGAGGGGCTGAAGCTTTCTTT
15,TRBD1,NA,TRBV20-1,TRBJ1-5,CSASRGQDGNQPQHF,TGCAGTGCTAGCCGGGGACAGGATGGCAATCAGCCCCAGCATTTT
13,TRBD2,few,TRBV20-1,TRBJ2-3,CSTTSASTDTQYF,TGCAGTACCACTAGCGCAAGCACAGATACGCAGTATTTT
15,TRBD1,NA,TRBV5-1,TRBJ2-5,CASSLDRGDQETQYF,TGCGCCAGCAGCTTGGACAGGGGTGACCAAGAGACCCAGTACTTC
12,NA,NA,TRBV29-1,TRBJ2-5,CSSAQGRETQYF,TGCAGCTCTGCCCAGGGGCGAGAGACCCAGTACTTC
13,NA,many,TRBV5-6,TRBJ1-4,CASSRERGEKLFF,TGTGCCAGCAGTCGTGAGAGGGGAGAAAAACTGTTTTTT
12,NA,few,TRBV6-5,TRBJ2-1,CASRDIYNEQFF,TGTGCCAGCAGGGACATCTACAATGAGCAGTTCTTC
13,NA,few,TRBV10-3,TRBJ2-1,CAIRGPGINEQFF,TGTGCCATCAGGGGCCCCGGCATCAATGAGCAGTTCTTC
14,TRBD2,NA,TRBV20-1,TRBJ2-5,CSASSSSGMETQYF,TGCAGTGCTAGTTCGTCTAGCGGGATGGAGACCCAGTACTTC
15,NA,few,TRBV19,TRBJ2-3,CASSRLQVGADTQYF,TGTGCCAGTAGCCGGCTCCAGGTAGGCGCAGATACGCAGTATTTT
15,NA,few,TRBV27,TRBJ1-6,CASRRGDTYNSPLHF,TGTGCCAGCAGAAGAGGTGACACCTATAATTCACCCCTCCACTTT
14,NA,few,TRBV29-1,TRBJ2-3,CSGSPGQATDTQYF,TGCAGCGGGTCGCCGGGACAAGCCACAGATACGCAGTATTTT
12,NA,many,TRBV29-1,TRBJ2-2,CSVEPGPGELFF,TGCAGCGTTGAACCAGGGCCCGGGGAGCTGTTTTTT
14,TRBD1,NA,TRBV12-3/TRBV12-4,TRBJ1-1,CASSPGTGFPKAFF,TGTGCCAGCAGTCCCGGGACAGGATTCCCAAAAGCTTTCTTT
13,NA,NA,TRBV29-1,TRBJ1-2,CSAEWGGIGGYTF,TGCAGCGCCGAGTGGGGGGGAATAGGTGGCTACACCTTC
18,TRBD2,NA,TRBV9,TRBJ2-3,CASSHRLAGGTYTDTQYF,TGTGCCAGCAGCCACCGTTTGGCGGGGGGTACTTACACAGATACGCAGTATTTT
15,NA,few,TRBV10-3,TRBJ1-2,CASKPGQGENYGYTF,TGTGCCAGCAAACCGGGGCAGGGTGAAAACTATGGCTACACCTTC
15,NA,NA,TRBV7-9,TRBJ2-5,CASSTNGPQLGTQYF,TGTGCCAGCAGCACAAATGGGCCTCAACTCGGGACCCAGTACTTC
16,NA,few,TRBV12-3/TRBV12-4,TRBJ2-3,CASSSFRGGDTDTQYF,TGTGCCAGCAGTTCTTTTCGAGGGGGAGATACAGATACGCAGTATTTT
13,TRBD2,few,TRBV12-3/TRBV12-4,TRBJ2-3,CASSWGGTDTQYF,TGTGCCAGCAGTTGGGGGGGGACAGATACGCAGTATTTT
15,TRBD1,once,TRBV5-1,TRBJ2-5,CASSVGTVDQETQYF,TGCGCCAGCTCTGTTGGGACAGTGGACCAAGAGACCCAGTACTTC
13,NA,few,TRBV29-1,TRBJ2-5,CSSEQGFGETQYF,TGCAGCTCCGAGCAAGGGTTTGGGGAGACCCAGTACTTC
14,NA,few,TRBV11-2,TRBJ2-7,CASSLSTGPVEQYF,TGTGCCAGCAGCTTAAGTACGGGTCCCGTCGAGCAGTACTTC
15,TRBD2,NA,TRBV5-1,TRBJ2-5,CASSPGLAREQTQYF,TGCGCCAGCAGCCCGGGACTAGCGCGAGAGCAGACCCAGTACTTC
14,TRBD2,NA,TRBV12-3/TRBV12-4,TRBJ2-1,CASSFWGLAEEQFF,TGTGCCAGCAGTTTTTGGGGACTAGCGGAAGAGCAGTTCTTC
13,NA,NA,TRBV20-1,TRBJ2-3,CSARTRGTDTQYF,TGCAGTGCTAGGACCCGGGGCACAGATACGCAGTATTTT
16,NA,NA,TRBV7-8,TRBJ2-3,CASSLLQGLGTDTQYF,TGTGCCAGCAGCCTTCTGCAGGGTTTGGGGACAGATACGCAGTATTTT
17,TRBD2,NA,TRBV29-1,TRBJ2-1,CSVEGSETSGISNEQFF,TGCAGCGTTGAAGGCTCCGAGACTAGCGGGATCAGCAATGAGCAGTTCTTC
11,NA,NA,TRBV5-6,TRBJ2-1,CASSFLREQFF,TGTGCCAGCAGCTTCTTGCGGGAGCAGTTCTTC
14,TRBD1,NA,TRBV11-2,TRBJ2-7,CASSFPDRGPEQYF,TGTGCCAGCAGCTTTCCGGACAGGGGGCCCGAGCAGTACTTC
18,TRBD2,NA,TRBV23-1,TRBJ2-1,CASSQSGGIGLAGDEQFF,TGCGCCAGCAGTCAATCGGGGGGAATCGGACTAGCGGGGGATGAGCAGTTCTTC
15,TRBD2,few,TRBV10-3,TRBJ2-1,CAISEGSSGDNEQFF,TGTGCCATCAGTGAGGGGTCTAGCGGAGACAATGAGCAGTTCTTC
17,NA,many,TRBV4-3,TRBJ1-1,CASSQDYFRAENTEAFF,TGCGCCAGCAGCCAAGATTATTTCAGGGCGGAGAACACTGAAGCTTTCTTT
14,NA,NA,TRBV7-9,TRBJ2-2,CASRPQGITGELFF,TGTGCCAGCCGCCCGCAGGGTATCACCGGGGAGCTGTTTTTT
14,NA,NA,TRBV5-1,TRBJ2-1,CASSLAAEYNEQFF,TGCGCCAGCAGCTTGGCGGCGGAATACAATGAGCAGTTCTTC
13,NA,NA,TRBV20-1,TRBJ2-2,CSARTSHSGELFF,TGCAGTGCTAGGACTAGTCATTCCGGGGAGCTGTTTTTT
12,TRBD1,NA,TRBV5-1,TRBJ2-7,CASRKTGDEQYF,TGCGCCAGCAGAAAGACAGGGGACGAGCAGTACTTC
15,TRBD1,NA,TRBV12-3/TRBV12-4,TRBJ2-7,CASSFDREGSYEQYF,TGTGCCAGCAGTTTCGACAGGGAAGGGTCCTACGAGCAGTACTTC
14,TRBD2,few,TRBV20-1,TRBJ2-7,CSARSLAGGYEQYF,TGCAGTGCTCGATCGCTAGCGGGAGGGTACGAGCAGTACTTC
14,NA,NA,TRBV20-1,TRBJ1-5,CSAVSDSRNQPQHF,TGCAGTGCTGTGTCCGACAGCCGGAATCAGCCCCAGCATTTT
16,TRBD2,NA,TRBV13,TRBJ2-2,CASSSVAGRRTGELFF,TGTGCCAGCAGCTCCGTAGCGGGAAGAAGGACCGGGGAGCTGTTTTTT
15,TRBD2,NA,TRBV6-2/TRBV6-3,TRBJ2-1,CASSPGLAANNEQFF,TGTGCCAGCAGCCCGGGACTAGCGGCCAACAATGAGCAGTTCTTC
14,NA,many,TRBV9,TRBJ1-1,CASSSQGGDTEAFF,TGTGCCAGCAGCTCGCAGGGTGGGGACACTGAAGCTTTCTTT
17,NA,NA,TRBV20-1,TRBJ2-3,CSAYLDREGQWADTQYF,TGCAGTGCCTACCTGGACAGGGAGGGCCAGTGGGCAGATACGCAGTATTTT
17,TRBD2,few,TRBV7-3,TRBJ2-1,CASSPSGTSGGFNEQFF,TGTGCCAGCAGCCCATCCGGGACTAGCGGGGGGTTCAATGAGCAGTTCTTC
15,TRBD1,NA,TRBV3-1,TRBJ1-5,CASSQSTGGRQPQHF,TGTGCCAGCAGCCAGAGTACAGGGGGCAGGCAGCCCCAGCATTTT
15,NA,many,TRBV6-1,TRBJ2-6,CASSEGYSGANVLTF,TGTGCCAGCAGTGAAGGGTACTCTGGGGCCAACGTCCTGACTTTC
16,NA,NA,TRBV5-1,TRBJ2-4,CASSLAIGQWGNIQYF,TGCGCCAGCAGCTTAGCCATAGGACAGTGGGGAAACATTCAGTACTTC